The rows below give T cell receptor beta chains drawn from one sample of a study of T cell changes during pregnancy in multiple sclerosis. TCRdb's table, derived via immunoSEQ multiplex PCR, lists solely in-frame clones and lacks some. The sample yields approximately 99,000 clones, approximately 94% seen once. Sequences were derived from peripheral blood, sampled after pregnancy. These receptors all stem from a female donor with multiple sclerosis, enrolled in a pregnancy study. CDR3s include the opening cysteine and the closing phenylalanine or tryptophan. A D gene is named only where the DNA matches it firmly. Part of the rows lack a size; the others show once, few, many or a class for expanded clones.

J: TRBJ1-2
V: TRBV28
size: .
D: .
CDR3: CASSPGQKYGYTF
DNA: TGTGCCAGCAGCCCCGGACAGAAGTATGGCTACACCTTC

J: TRBJ1-4
V: TRBV7-8
size: .
D: .
CDR3: CASSLRFSEKLFF
DNA: TGTGCCAGCAGCTTGAGGTTTAGTGAAAAACTGTTTTTT

J: TRBJ2-1
V: TRBV7-8
size: .
D: .
CDR3: CASSFVRDEQFF
DNA: TGTGCCAGCAGCTTCGTTAGAGATGAGCAGTTCTTC

J: TRBJ1-2
V: TRBV5-1
size: .
D: .
CDR3: CASSLPSGLYGYTF
DNA: TGCGCCAGCAGTCTGCCCTCAGGGCTTTATGGCTACACCTTC

J: TRBJ2-1
V: TRBV28
size: .
D: .
CDR3: CASSFGQFTYNEQFF
DNA: TGTGCCAGCAGTTTCGGACAGTTTACCTACAATGAGCAGTTCTTC

J: TRBJ1-2
V: TRBV28
size: .
D: .
CDR3: CASSSETAYGYTF
DNA: TGTGCCAGCAGTTCCGAGACAGCCTATGGCTACACCTTC

J: TRBJ2-3
V: TRBV6-6
size: .
D: .
CDR3: CASSTGGTQYF
DNA: TGTGCCAGCAGTACCGGGGGTACGCAGTATTTT

J: TRBJ2-2
V: TRBV5-1
size: .
D: TRBD2
CDR3: CASSSDSASGNTGELFF
DNA: TGCGCCAGCAGCTCGGACTCTGCTAGCGGAAACACCGGGGAGCTGTTTTTT

J: TRBJ2-1
V: TRBV5-6
size: .
D: TRBD2
CDR3: CASIRSGSNREQFF
DNA: TGTGCCAGCATTCGTAGCGGGAGTAACCGCGAGCAGTTCTTC

J: TRBJ1-2
V: TRBV5-1
size: .
D: .
CDR3: CASSLAVEGGYTF
DNA: TGCGCCAGCAGCTTGGCCGTAGAGGGAGGCTACACCTTC

J: TRBJ2-1
V: TRBV4-1
size: .
D: .
CDR3: CASSQDGQEQFF
DNA: TGCGCCAGCAGCCAAGATGGACAGGAGCAGTTCTTC

J: TRBJ2-1
V: TRBV6-5
size: .
D: .
CDR3: CASSQTVEIYNEQFF
DNA: TGTGCCAGCAGCCAAACAGTAGAGATCTACAATGAGCAGTTCTTC

J: TRBJ2-7
V: TRBV4-2
size: .
D: .
CDR3: CASSLGTNSYEQYF
DNA: TGTGCCAGCAGCCTTGGCACCAACTCCTACGAGCAGTACTTC

J: TRBJ2-7
V: TRBV11-2
size: once
D: .
CDR3: CASSLVSAYEQYF
DNA: TGTGCCAGCAGCTTAGTATCGGCCTACGAGCAGTACTTC

J: TRBJ1-2
V: TRBV5-1
size: .
D: .
CDR3: CASSLGGGADGYTF
DNA: TGCGCCAGCAGCTTGGGTGGGGGCGCCGATGGCTACACCTTC

J: TRBJ2-1
V: TRBV5-4
size: .
D: .
CDR3: CASSFTGFNEQFF
DNA: TGTGCCAGCAGCTTCACAGGGTTCAATGAGCAGTTCTTC

J: TRBJ2-1
V: TRBV10-2
size: .
D: TRBD2
CDR3: CASKGSGSPSYNEQFF
DNA: TGCGCCAGCAAAGGTAGCGGGAGCCCATCCTACAATGAGCAGTTCTTC

J: TRBJ2-2
V: TRBV6-5
size: .
D: .
CDR3: CASSYTGWLGPGELFF
DNA: TGTGCCAGCAGTTATACAGGGTGGTTAGGACCCGGGGAGCTGTTTTTT

J: TRBJ2-1
V: TRBV28
size: .
D: TRBD1
CDR3: CASSLDRGDYNEQFF
DNA: TGTGCCAGCAGTCTCGACAGGGGTGACTACAATGAGCAGTTCTTC

J: TRBJ1-2
V: TRBV5-1
size: .
D: TRBD1
CDR3: CASSPLQGAHGYTF
DNA: TGCGCCAGCAGCCCATTACAGGGGGCGCATGGCTACACCTTC

J: TRBJ2-1
V: TRBV7-2
size: .
D: .
CDR3: CASSSQTHEQFF
DNA: TGTGCCAGCAGCTCCCAGACACATGAGCAGTTCTTC

J: TRBJ1-2
V: TRBV19
size: .
D: .
CDR3: CASSPRGGGYTF
DNA: TGTGCCAGTAGTCCAAGGGGAGGCGGCTACACCTTC

J: TRBJ1-1
V: TRBV5-5
size: .
D: .
CDR3: CASSLQVGLHTEAFF
DNA: TGTGCCAGCAGCTTGCAGGTGGGACTGCACACTGAAGCTTTCTTT

J: TRBJ2-1
V: TRBV9
size: .
D: .
CDR3: CASSVATSSYNEQFF
DNA: TGTGCCAGCAGCGTAGCCACGAGCTCCTACAATGAGCAGTTCTTC

J: TRBJ1-1
V: TRBV5-4
size: .
D: .
CDR3: CASSILDRIRPEAFF
DNA: TGTGCCAGCAGTATATTAGACAGGATTCGTCCTGAAGCTTTCTTT

J: TRBJ2-4
V: TRBV6-6
size: .
D: .
CDR3: CASSYPITGGGNIQYF
DNA: TGTGCCAGCAGTTACCCGATCACAGGGGGAGGGAACATTCAGTACTTC

J: TRBJ2-7
V: TRBV29-1
size: .
D: .
CDR3: CSARAAPSDTYEQYF
DNA: TGCAGCGCCCGCGCGGCGCCCTCGGACACCTACGAGCAGTACTTC

J: TRBJ1-4
V: TRBV30
size: .
D: TRBD1
CDR3: CAWSVRRSDRVNEKLFF
DNA: TGTGCCTGGAGTGTACGCCGGTCCGACAGGGTGAATGAAAAACTGTTTTTT

J: TRBJ1-2
V: TRBV19
size: once
D: .
CDR3: CASSTRGTLEGYTF
DNA: TGTGCCAGTAGCACTAGGGGGACGCTCGAGGGCTACACCTTC

J: TRBJ1-5
V: TRBV28
size: .
D: .
CDR3: CASIPHREDQPQHF
DNA: TGTGCCAGCATCCCCCACAGGGAAGATCAGCCCCAGCATTTT

J: TRBJ2-6
V: TRBV7-9
size: .
D: TRBD1
CDR3: CASGDRDSLFSGANVLTF
DNA: TGTGCCAGCGGAGACCGGGACAGCCTTTTCTCTGGGGCCAACGTCCTGACTTTC

J: TRBJ2-1
V: TRBV29-1
size: .
D: TRBD2
CDR3: CSVDGLAGRQGQFF
DNA: TGCAGCGTTGACGGACTAGCGGGAAGGCAAGGGCAGTTCTTC

J: TRBJ2-2
V: TRBV29-1
size: .
D: TRBD1
CDR3: CSVRSGQLNTGELFF
DNA: TGCAGCGTCAGGTCGGGACAGCTGAACACCGGGGAGCTGTTTTTT

J: TRBJ2-1
V: TRBV5-3
size: .
D: .
CDR3: CARSLARGGSSYNEQFF
DNA: TGTGCCAGAAGCTTGGCCAGGGGCGGGAGCTCCTACAATGAGCAGTTCTTC

J: TRBJ2-1
V: TRBV5-1
size: .
D: .
CDR3: CASIGKPYNEQFF
DNA: TGCGCCAGCATCGGGAAACCCTACAATGAGCAGTTCTTC

J: TRBJ2-3
V: TRBV30
size: .
D: TRBD2
CDR3: CAWSWLLAGGGTDTQYF
DNA: TGTGCCTGGAGTTGGTTACTAGCGGGAGGGGGCACAGATACGCAGTATTTT

J: TRBJ1-1
V: TRBV19
size: .
D: TRBD1
CDR3: CASSVGQGNTEAFF
DNA: TGTGCCAGTAGTGTGGGACAGGGGAACACTGAAGCTTTCTTT

J: TRBJ2-6
V: TRBV6-6
size: .
D: .
CDR3: CASSWGVGTGANVLTF
DNA: TGTGCCAGCAGTTGGGGGGTTGGTACTGGGGCCAACGTCCTGACTTTC

J: TRBJ2-7
V: TRBV19
size: .
D: TRBD1
CDR3: CASSIGQGIYEQYF
DNA: TGTGCCAGTAGTATAGGACAGGGTATCTACGAGCAGTACTTC

J: TRBJ2-3
V: TRBV13
size: .
D: TRBD2
CDR3: CASSPIAGEGTDTQYF
DNA: TGTGCCAGCAGCCCGATAGCGGGAGAAGGCACAGATACGCAGTATTTT

J: TRBJ2-7
V: TRBV2
size: once
D: TRBD1
CDR3: CASSRDRSYEQYF
DNA: TGTGCCAGCAGCCGGGACAGATCCTACGAGCAGTACTTC

J: TRBJ2-7
V: TRBV19
size: few
D: .
CDR3: CASSSVSPPYEQYF
DNA: TGTGCCAGTAGCTCAGTATCACCCCCCTACGAGCAGTACTTC

J: TRBJ2-7
V: TRBV28
size: once
D: TRBD2
CDR3: CASSGGTSGSRGEQYF
DNA: TGTGCCAGCAGTGGCGGGACTAGCGGGAGCCGGGGGGAGCAGTACTTC

J: TRBJ1-5
V: TRBV15
size: .
D: TRBD1
CDR3: CATSLRMLRDRSRPQHF
DNA: TGTGCCACCAGCCTTCGTATGCTCCGGGACAGGTCTCGCCCCCAGCATTTT

J: TRBJ2-7
V: TRBV6-5
size: .
D: .
CDR3: CASSAGSEQYF
DNA: TGTGCCAGCAGTGCAGGTTCCGAGCAGTACTTC

J: TRBJ2-1
V: TRBV4-3
size: .
D: .
CDR3: CASSQEPNNEQFF
DNA: TGCGCCAGCAGCCAAGAACCTAACAATGAGCAGTTCTTC

J: TRBJ2-7
V: TRBV9
size: once
D: TRBD2
CDR3: CASSVGIAGTYEQYF
DNA: TGTGCCAGCAGCGTAGGCATAGCGGGGACCTACGAGCAGTACTTC

J: TRBJ2-1
V: TRBV19
size: .
D: TRBD2
CDR3: CASRSGWLAGSSYNEQFF
DNA: TGTGCCAGTAGGAGTGGGTGGCTAGCGGGCAGCTCCTACAATGAGCAGTTCTTC

J: TRBJ2-7
V: TRBV28
size: .
D: TRBD1
CDR3: CASNTGQGAYEQYF
DNA: TGTGCCAGCAACACGGGACAGGGGGCTTACGAGCAGTACTTC

J: TRBJ2-3
V: TRBV2
size: .
D: TRBD1
CDR3: CASSEAVGRQGKSTDTQYF
DNA: TGTGCCAGCAGTGAAGCCGTTGGACGACAGGGGAAAAGCACAGATACGCAGTATTTT

J: TRBJ1-3
V: TRBV21-1
size: .
D: .
CDR3: CASSKVPGGPSGNTIYF
DNA: TGTGCCAGCAGCAAAGTTCCAGGGGGACCCTCTGGAAACACCATATATTTT

J: TRBJ2-5
V: TRBV28
size: once
D: TRBD2
CDR3: CASSPLAVGQETQYF
DNA: TGTGCCAGCAGTCCACTAGCGGTGGGGCAAGAGACCCAGTACTTC

J: TRBJ2-1
V: TRBV7-3
size: .
D: .
CDR3: CASSSDWGGGNEQFF
DNA: TGTGCCAGCAGCTCGGACTGGGGGGGCGGAAATGAGCAGTTCTTC

J: TRBJ1-2
V: TRBV6-1
size: once
D: TRBD1
CDR3: CASSSGQLYGYTF
DNA: TGTGCCAGCAGTTCGGGACAGCTCTATGGCTACACCTTC

J: TRBJ2-1
V: TRBV27
size: .
D: TRBD1
CDR3: CASSLLAGGIEQFF
DNA: TGTGCCAGCAGTTTACTGGCAGGGGGCATTGAGCAGTTCTTC

J: TRBJ2-3
V: TRBV5-1
size: .
D: .
CDR3: CASSLGGADTQYF
DNA: TGCGCCAGCAGCTTGGGAGGCGCAGATACGCAGTATTTT

J: TRBJ2-7
V: TRBV5-1
size: .
D: .
CDR3: CASSGDGRGSYEQYF
DNA: TGCGCCAGCAGCGGGGATGGCAGGGGTAGTTACGAGCAGTACTTC

J: TRBJ1-2
V: TRBV28
size: .
D: TRBD1
CDR3: CASSPGQLITMGGYTF
DNA: TGTGCCAGCAGTCCGGGACAGCTAATAACTATGGGCGGCTACACCTTC

J: TRBJ2-2
V: TRBV4-1
size: .
D: TRBD2
CDR3: CASSQVGLAVNTGELFF
DNA: TGCGCCAGCAGCCAAGTCGGACTAGCGGTTAACACCGGGGAGCTGTTTTTT